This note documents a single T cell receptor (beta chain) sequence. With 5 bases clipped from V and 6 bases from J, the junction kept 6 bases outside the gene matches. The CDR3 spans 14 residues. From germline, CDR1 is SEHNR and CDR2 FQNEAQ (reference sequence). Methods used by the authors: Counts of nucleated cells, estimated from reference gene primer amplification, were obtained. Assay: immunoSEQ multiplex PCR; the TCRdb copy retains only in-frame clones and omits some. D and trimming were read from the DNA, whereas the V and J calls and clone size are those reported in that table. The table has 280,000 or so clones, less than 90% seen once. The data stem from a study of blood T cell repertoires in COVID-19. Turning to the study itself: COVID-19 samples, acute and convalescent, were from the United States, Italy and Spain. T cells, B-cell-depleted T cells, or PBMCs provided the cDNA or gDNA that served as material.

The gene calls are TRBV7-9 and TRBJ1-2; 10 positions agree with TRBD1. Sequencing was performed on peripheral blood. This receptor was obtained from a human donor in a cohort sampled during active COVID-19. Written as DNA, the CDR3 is TGTGCCAGCAGCGCGACAGGGGGCGCAGATGGCTACACCTTC. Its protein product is CASSATGGADGYTF.